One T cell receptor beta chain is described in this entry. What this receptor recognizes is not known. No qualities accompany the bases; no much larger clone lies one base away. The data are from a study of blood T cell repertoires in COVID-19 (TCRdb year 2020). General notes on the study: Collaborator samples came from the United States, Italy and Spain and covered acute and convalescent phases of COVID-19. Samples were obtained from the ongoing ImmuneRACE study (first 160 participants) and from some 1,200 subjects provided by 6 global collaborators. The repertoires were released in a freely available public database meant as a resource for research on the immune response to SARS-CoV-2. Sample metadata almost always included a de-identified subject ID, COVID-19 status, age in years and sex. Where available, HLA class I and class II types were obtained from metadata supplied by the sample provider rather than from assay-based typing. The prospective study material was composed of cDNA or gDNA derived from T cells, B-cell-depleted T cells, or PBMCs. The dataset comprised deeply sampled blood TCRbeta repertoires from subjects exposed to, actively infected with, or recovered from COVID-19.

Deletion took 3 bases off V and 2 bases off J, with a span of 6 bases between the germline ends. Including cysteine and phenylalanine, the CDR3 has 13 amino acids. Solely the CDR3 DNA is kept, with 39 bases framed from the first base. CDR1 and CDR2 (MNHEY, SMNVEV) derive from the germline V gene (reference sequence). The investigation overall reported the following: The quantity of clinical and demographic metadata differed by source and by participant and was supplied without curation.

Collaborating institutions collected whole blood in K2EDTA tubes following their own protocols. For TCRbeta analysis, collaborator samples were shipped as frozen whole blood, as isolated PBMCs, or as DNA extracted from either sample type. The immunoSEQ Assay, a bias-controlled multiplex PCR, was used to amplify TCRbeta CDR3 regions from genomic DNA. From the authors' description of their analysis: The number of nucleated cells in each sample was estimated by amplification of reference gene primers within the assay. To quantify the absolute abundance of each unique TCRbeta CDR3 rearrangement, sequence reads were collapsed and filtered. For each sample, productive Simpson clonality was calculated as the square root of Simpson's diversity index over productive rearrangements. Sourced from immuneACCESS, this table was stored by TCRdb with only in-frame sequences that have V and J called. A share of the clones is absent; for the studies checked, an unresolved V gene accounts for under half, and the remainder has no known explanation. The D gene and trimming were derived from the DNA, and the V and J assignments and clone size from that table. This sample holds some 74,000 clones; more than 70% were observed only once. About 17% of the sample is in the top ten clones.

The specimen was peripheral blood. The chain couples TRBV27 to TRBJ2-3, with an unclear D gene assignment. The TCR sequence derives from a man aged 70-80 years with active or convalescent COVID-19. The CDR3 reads CASSFSYTDTQYF. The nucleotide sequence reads TGTGCCAGCAGTTTCAGTTACACAGATACGCAGTATTTT.